What follows are 7 T cell receptor beta chains derived from one specimen sequenced in a study of regulatory T cells in long-lasting Graves disease. Both iRepertoire HTBI primers and Arm-PCR of CDR3 regions were used to build the TCR beta libraries. TCRdb re-called the multiplex PCR reads with MiXCR, one entry per CDR3 protein. This repertoire shows fewer than 650,000 distinct CDR3 sequences, approximately 15% found once; its top ten account for 18%. The time point was: newly diagnosed GD, antithyroid drugs for less than 3 months. PBMC-extracted RNA yielded the TCR library. This sample also appeared in a second study, on T cells in Graves' hyperthyroidism and ophthalmopathy.

Sequences were derived from peripheral blood mononuclear cells (PBMCs), sampled at new diagnosis, from a patient treated with antithyroid drugs. The receptors stem from a woman aged 30 to 39 with Graves disease.

V usage is TRBV28 and J usage is TRBJ1-2; D may be TRBD1 (5 bases). This CDR3 has 14 residues. The germline V gene encodes CDR1 MDHEN and CDR2 SYDVKM. V lost 8 bases and J 6 bases, leaving 19 bases between the germline ends. The CDR3: CASLKAGGGNGYTF. In DNA form, the CDR3 reads TGTGCCAGCCTAAAGGCGGGGGGGGGAAATGGCTACACCTTC.

The chain has TRBV19 and TRBJ1-2, with D hard to call. Deletions cut 11 bases from V and 2 bases from J, with 12 bases between. The CDR3 is 12 amino acids. Germline lookup yields CDR1 LNHDA and CDR2 SQIVND (reference sequence). CDR3 region: CACREANYGYTF. In DNA form, the CDR3 reads TGTGCCTGCCGGGAGGCGAACTATGGCTACACCTTC.

The CDR3 sequence is CASSPHRELRTGELFF. CDR3 sequence (DNA): TGTGCCAGCAGCCCCCACAGGGAACTACGGACCGGGGAGCTGTTTTTT. J is TRBJ2-2 and V is TRBV7-3; maybe TRBD1 (6 bases). In germline, CDR1 is SGHTA, CDR2 FQGTGA. Trimming shortened V by 5 bases and J by 5 bases, and 18 bases separated the two germline ends. CDR3 size: 16 residues. The full variable domain, completed using reference TRBV7-3 and TRBJ2-2, is GAGVSQTPSNKVTEKGKYVELRCDPISGHTALYWYRQSLGQGPEFLIYFQGTGAADDSGLPNDRFFAVRPEGSVSTLKIQRTERGDSAVYLCASSPHRELRTGELFFGEGSRLTVL.

This chain links TRBV11-2 with TRBJ2-1; D is unresolved. Per germline, CDR1 SGHAT and CDR2 FQNNGV. The CDR3 consists of 14 residues. Trimming removed 1 base at V and 8 bases at J, with 12 bases between. CDR3 in DNA: TGTGCCAGCAGCTTAGTCCGGTTAAAGGATGAGCAGTTCTTC. It is translated as CASSLVRLKDEQFF. Looking up the rest from reference TRBV11-2 and TRBJ2-1 gives the full variable domain: EAGVAQSPRYKIIEKRQSVAFWCNPISGHATLYWYQQILGQGPKLLIQFQNNGVVDDSQLPKDRFSAERLKGVDSTLKIQPAKLEDSAVYLCASSLVRLKDEQFFGPGTRLTVL.

This clonotype appeared many times. The CDR3 DNA reads as TGCAGTGGAAGATCTAGCGGGAATTCGGATACGCAGTATTTT. This gives the protein CSGRSSGNSDTQYF. V usage is TRBV29-1 and J usage is TRBJ2-3, with 9 bases matching TRBD2. CDR1 is SQVTM, CDR2 ANQGSEA, per germline. The length of the CDR3 is 14 residues.

This clonotype was picked up many times. This chain uses TRBV14 with TRBJ1-2, with TRBD1 as a possible D gene (6 bases). Germline values: CDR1 SGHDN, CDR2 FVKESK. V was pared by 0 bases and J by 4 bases, with 12 bases between. The CDR3 has 15 amino acids. For the CDR3, the DNA is TGTGCCAGCAGCCAAGACCGGGGGCAGGGCTATGGCTACACCTTC. This encodes CASSQDRGQGYGYTF. The complete variable domain, with remaining parts taken from reference TRBV14 and TRBJ1-2, reads EAGVTQFPSHSVIEKGQTVTLRCDPISGHDNLYWYRRVMGKEIKFLLHFVKESKQDESGMPNNRFLAERTGGTYSTLKVQPAELEDSGVYFCASSQDRGQGYGYTFGSGTRLTVV.

In this sample, this clonotype turned up many times. V is TRBV12-3 or TRBV12-4 and J is TRBJ2-5, with D perhaps TRBD2 (5 bases). Trimming took off 1 base at V and 1 base at J, with 10 bases between the two ends. This CDR3 has 15 amino acids. CDR3 sequence: CASSLGGGPQETQYF. CDR3 DNA sequence: TGTGCCAGCAGTTTAGGCGGAGGCCCCCAAGAGACCCAGTACTTC.